This T cell receptor (beta chain) emerged from a study of vaccination and CD4 T cells after COVID-19. Study context: Convalescent participants consisted of six males and four females, two being Hispanic. Control wells got either CEFX epitopes, HIV-1 Nef peptides, or no peptide at all.

The sample's treatment: approximately 9-day PBMC culture with coronavirus spike peptide pools or control peptides (ViraFEST assay). Days 3 and 7 saw half the medium replaced with fresh IL-2 medium. Remarks on this clonotype: The antigen is not known.

The Oncomine TCR Beta short-read assay was applied to DNA of cultured CD4+ T cells. One entry per CDR3 protein, called by TCRdb with MiXCR from the PCR reads. The sample contains about 10,000 distinct CDR3 sequences, under 30% of which appear only once. The source material was CD4+ T cells from blood, cultured in vitro, sampled after SARS-CoV-2 vaccination. This clonotype originated in a human donor who had recovered from COVID-19.

CDR3 in amino acids: CASTYGRLNTEAFF. Here the CDR3 DNA reads TGTGCCAGCACCTACGGACGGTTGAACACTGAAGCTTTCTTT. V usage is TRBV6-2 or TRBV6-3 and J usage is TRBJ1-1; D ambiguous. With 7 bases removed from V and 0 bases from J, the gap between germline ends came to 12 bases. Germline V gene data show CDR1 as MNHEY and CDR2 as SVGEGT. The CDR3 is made up of 14 amino acids.